This T cell receptor beta chain was identified in a study of OX40 agonist ivuxolimab in advanced cancers. At the level of the study: Across the patients, intravenous ivuxolimab was delivered every 2 weeks at 0.01 to 10 mg/kg. Participants averaged roughly 60 years of age (range about 23 to 80) and were roughly 80% male. Prior checkpoint blockade (anti-PD-1, anti-PD-L1 or anti-CTLA-4) was permitted; approximately 44% had it. Study findings and constraints: At 0.1 to 3.0 mg/kg, clonal expansion of CD4+ and CD8+ blood T cells had occurred by week 6.

Profiling relied on immunoSEQ multiplex PCR, and the TCRdb table lists in-frame clones only, not all of them. The data hold around 60,000 clones, with roughly 90% observed a single time. Trimming removed 3 bases from V and 0 bases from J, with 10 bases in between. The germline gives CDR1 LGHNA, CDR2 YSLEER. CDR3 length: 15 amino acids. Turning to this clone: Its antigen is currently unknown.

The sequenced sample was CD4+ or CD8+ T cells sorted from blood, obtained in a trial of the OX40 agonist ivuxolimab. The sequence derives from an adult with an advanced solid tumor such as melanoma, head and neck, liver or kidney cancer. The V and J genes are TRBV4-3 and TRBJ2-3; tentative D call: TRBD1 (6 bases). The CDR3 nucleotides read TGCGCCAGCAGCCAGGGACACGCTAGCACAGATACGCAGTATTTT. Translated, it gives CASSQGHASTDTQYF.